This T cell receptor (beta chain) comes out of a study of response to subunit inactivated influenza vaccine. This clonotype was found many times. TCRdb ran MiXCR on the RT-PCR reads and lists one entry per CDR3 protein. The data hold 500,000 to 600,000 distinct CDR3 sequences, with 16% observed a single time. The sequence came from a man in his fifties or sixties who received an inactivated influenza vaccine. This specimen was CD4+ T cells sorted from PBMCs, taken less than 30 months after vaccination.

CDR3 residues: CSAREFLSGRSYEQYF. CDR3 DNA sequence: TGCAGTGCTAGGGAGTTCCTTAGCGGGAGGTCCTACGAGCAGTACTTC. The rearrangement links TRBV20-1 to TRBJ2-7; 10 bases agree with TRBD2. The CDR3 loop spans 16 amino acids. CDR1 is DFQATT and CDR2 is SNEGSKA in the germline V gene (reference sequence). V was pared by 3 bases and J by 1 base, with 9 bases of the junction left unmatched.